This TCR beta chain appears in the sequencing data of a study of T cells after yellow fever vaccination. Study-level results: Subsequent booster samples again held most clones from primary vaccination (more than 95% CD4, over 80% CD8). Weaker overall, the secondary response nonetheless peaked faster (day 5 versus 15).

One entry per CDR3 protein results from TCRdb running MiXCR on the 5' RACE reads. Among 550,000 or so distinct CDR3 sequences listed, roughly 21% were seen once. This clonotype has more than one count but fewer than ten. Its specificity is unknown. Sample: PBMCs, taken 15 days after the yellow fever booster vaccination. This TCR came from a man younger than 45 who received the YFV17D yellow fever vaccine.

CDR3 amino acids: CASSQTGKAYEQYF. DNA of the CDR3: TGTGCCAGCAGTCAGACAGGGAAAGCCTACGAGCAGTACTTC. The chain carries TRBV6-2 or TRBV6-3 and TRBJ2-7; 7 nucleotides line up with TRBD1. Germline V lookup: CDR1 MNHEY, CDR2 SVGEGT. The CDR3 has 14 residues. V was pared by 5 bases and J by 2 bases, with 6 bases of the junction left unmatched.